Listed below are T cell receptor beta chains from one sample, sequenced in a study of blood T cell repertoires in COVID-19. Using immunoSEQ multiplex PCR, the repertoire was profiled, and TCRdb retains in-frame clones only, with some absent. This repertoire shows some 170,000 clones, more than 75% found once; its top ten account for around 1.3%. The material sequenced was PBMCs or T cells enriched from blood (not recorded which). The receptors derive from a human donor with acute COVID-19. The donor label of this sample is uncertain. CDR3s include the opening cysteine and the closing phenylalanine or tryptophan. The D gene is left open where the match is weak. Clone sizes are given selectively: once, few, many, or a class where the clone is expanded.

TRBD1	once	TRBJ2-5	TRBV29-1	TGCAGCGTCCCGGGACAGGGCCAAGAGACCCAGTACTTC	CSVPGQGQETQYF
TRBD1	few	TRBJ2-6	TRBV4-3	TGCGCCAGCAGCCAATCCGGAGACAGGGCCGGGGCCAACGTCCTGACTTTC	CASSQSGDRAGANVLTF
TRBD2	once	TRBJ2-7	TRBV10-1	TGCGCCAGCAGTGAGCCGAGAGCGGGACTAGCGGGTTTCTACGAGCAGTACTTC	CASSEPRAGLAGFYEQYF
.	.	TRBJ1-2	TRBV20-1	TGCAGTGCCACTTGGAGCTATGGCTACACCTTC	CSATWSYGYTF
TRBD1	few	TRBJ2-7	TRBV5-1	TGCGCCAGCAGCTTGAGTCTTAGAGGGGGCCCCTACGAGCAGTACTTC	CASSLSLRGGPYEQYF
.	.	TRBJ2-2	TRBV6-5	TGTGCCAGCAGTCGTAGTGGTAACACCGGGGAGCTGTTTTTT	CASSRSGNTGELFF
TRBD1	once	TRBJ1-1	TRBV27	TGTGCCAGCAGTCCGGACAGGGGGCGAGGTGAAGCTTTCTTT	CASSPDRGRGEAFF
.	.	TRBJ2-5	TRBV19	TGTGCCAGTAGTATGGCAGGGAAGGGAGAGACCCAGTACTTC	CASSMAGKGETQYF
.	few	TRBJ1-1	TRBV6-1	TGTGCCAGCAGTGAAATCGGGATCCTTAACACTGAAGCTTTCTTT	CASSEIGILNTEAFF
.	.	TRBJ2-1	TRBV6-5	TGTGCCAGCAGGCAAGGGGGGGAAGAGCAGTTCTTC	CASRQGGEEQFF
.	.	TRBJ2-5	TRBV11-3	TGTGCCAGCAGCTTAACAGGGCCACAAGAGACCCAGTACTTC	CASSLTGPQETQYF
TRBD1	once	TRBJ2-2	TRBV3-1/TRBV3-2	TGTGCCAGCAGCCAAGATCAGGGGGCGCGGGGTTATCCCGGGGAGCTGTTTTTT	CASSQDQGARGYPGELFF
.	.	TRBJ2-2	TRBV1	TGCACCAGCAGCCAAGATGAGAGGGGGGGACCGAACACCGGGGAGCTGTTTTTT	CTSSQDERGGPNTGELFF
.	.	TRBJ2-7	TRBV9	TGTGCCAGCAGCGTAGATCCCCTCTACGAGCAGTACTTC	CASSVDPLYEQYF
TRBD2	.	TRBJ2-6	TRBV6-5	TGTGCCAGCAGTTACGCGGGGGCTGGGGCCAACGTCCTGACTTTC	CASSYAGAGANVLTF
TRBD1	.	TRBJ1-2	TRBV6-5	TGTGCCAGCACCTTTGGGACAGGGGCCTATGGCTACACCTTC	CASTFGTGAYGYTF
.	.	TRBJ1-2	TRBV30	TGTGCCTGGAGTGTACCGGAGGGGCCTAACTATGGCTACACCTTC	CAWSVPEGPNYGYTF
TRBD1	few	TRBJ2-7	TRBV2	TGTGCCAGCAGCGACAGGGGGCTCGACGAGCAGTACTTC	CASSDRGLDEQYF
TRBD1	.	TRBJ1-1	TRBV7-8	TGTGCCAGCAGCCTGGGGACAGGGGTAAACACTGAAGCTTTCTTT	CASSLGTGVNTEAFF
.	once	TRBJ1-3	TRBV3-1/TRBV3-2	TGTGCCAGCAGCCGACTCTCAAGTCCGGGGGTACACACCATATATTTT	CASSRLSSPGVHTIYF
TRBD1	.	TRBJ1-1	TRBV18	TGTGCCAGCTCACCAGACAGGGGAGGGACTGAAGCTTTCTTT	CASSPDRGGTEAFF
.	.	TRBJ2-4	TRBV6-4	TGTGCCAGCAGTGACTCGAATGGGTCGGGAAACATTCAGTACTTC	CASSDSNGSGNIQYF
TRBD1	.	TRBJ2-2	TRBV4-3	TGCGCCAGCAGCCAGCTCCGGGACAGGGGGCGTCGGACCGGGGAGCTGTTTTTT	CASSQLRDRGRRTGELFF
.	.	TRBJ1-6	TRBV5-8	TGTGCCAGCACCTTCATAGGGAGCAATTCACCCCTCCACTTT	CASTFIGSNSPLHF
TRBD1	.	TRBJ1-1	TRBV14	TGTGCCAGCAGCCAAGGACAGGGGTTTGAAGCTTTCTTT	CASSQGQGFEAFF
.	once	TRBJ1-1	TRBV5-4	TGTGCCAGCAGCCCAGGCTGGTCCAGGGTAAACACTGAAGCTTTCTTT	CASSPGWSRVNTEAFF
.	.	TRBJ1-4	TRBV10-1	TGCGCCAGCAGCGGCGGAGAGGAAAAACTGTTTTTT	CASSGGEEKLFF
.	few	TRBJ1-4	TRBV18	TGTGCCAGCTCACCTACAGGGTGGGAAAAACTGTTTTTT	CASSPTGWEKLFF
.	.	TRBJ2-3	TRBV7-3	TGTGCCAGCAGCCAGGAGGCAGGCACAGATACGCAGTATTTT	CASSQEAGTDTQYF
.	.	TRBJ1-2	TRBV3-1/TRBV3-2	TGTGCCAGCAGCCAAGGGACAGTTCCTAACTATGGCTACACCTTC	CASSQGTVPNYGYTF
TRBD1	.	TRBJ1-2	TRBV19	TGTGCCAGTAGTATTCCCCTCGGTGGGACAGCCAAAAATGGCTACACCTTC	CASSIPLGGTAKNGYTF
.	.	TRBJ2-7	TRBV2	TGTGCCAGCAGGATGGACTGGGCTCTCTACGAGCAGTACTTC	CASRMDWALYEQYF
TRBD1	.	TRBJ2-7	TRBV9	TGTGCCAGCAGCGTAGGAGGGGGGACAGGGCGCGAGCAGTACTTC	CASSVGGGTGREQYF
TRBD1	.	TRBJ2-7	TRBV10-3	TGTGCCAGTGGACAGGGGGTTACCTACGAGCAGTACTTC	CASGQGVTYEQYF
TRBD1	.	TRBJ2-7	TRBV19	TGTGCCACCAATGGGGACAGATCCTACGAGCAGTACTTC	CATNGDRSYEQYF
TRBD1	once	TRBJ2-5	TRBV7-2	TGTGCCAGCAGCCCCCGAACCGGGACAGGGACGGGAGGGACCCAGTACTTC	CASSPRTGTGTGGTQYF
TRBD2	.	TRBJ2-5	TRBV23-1	TGCGCCAGTGTAGCGGGCTTCCAAGAGACCCAGTACTTC	CASVAGFQETQYF
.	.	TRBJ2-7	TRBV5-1	TGCGCCAGCAGCTTGGGTGGGACACCGGCCACCTACGAGCAGTACTTC	CASSLGGTPATYEQYF
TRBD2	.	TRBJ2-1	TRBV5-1	TGCGCCAGCAGCTTCAATAGCGGGGGGGATTCGAATGAGCAGTTCTTC	CASSFNSGGDSNEQFF
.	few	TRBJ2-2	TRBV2	TGTGCCAGCAGACCCCACCGGACACTGAACACCGGGGAGCTGTTTTTT	CASRPHRTLNTGELFF